This TCR beta chain stems from a study of blood T cell repertoires in COVID-19. At the level of the study: The study drew acute and convalescent COVID-19 samples from the United States, Italy and Spain. T cells, B-cell-depleted T cells, or PBMCs provided the cDNA or gDNA that served as material.

With V trimmed by 6 bases and J by 3 bases, 7 bases remained unmatched. The CDR3 is made up of 15 amino acids. Germline CDR1 SNHLY, CDR2 FYNNEI. How the authors handled the data: Amplification with reference gene primers provided the estimates of nucleated cell counts. The assay was immunoSEQ multiplex PCR, and TCRdb's table has in-frame clones only and misses some. That table is the source of V, J and clone size, and D and trimming were worked out from the DNA. The sample has roughly 190,000 clones; 70% to 90% are singletons. The rearrangement links TRBV2 to TRBJ1-4; 7 nucleotides match TRBD1. The sequence derives from a man aged 35 to 55 with active or convalescent COVID-19. The specimen sequenced was peripheral blood. CDR3 region: CASRTAGQPNEKLFF. CDR3 DNA: TGTGCCAGCAGGACCGCGGGACAGCCTAATGAAAAACTGTTTTTT.